This TCR beta chain was recorded in a study of Graves' ophthalmopathy and Graves' hyperthyroidism (dated by TCRdb to about 2018). About the investigation overall: Peripheral blood was collected before any treatment was given, at the time of initial diagnosis. To explore V-J signatures distinguishing ophthalmopathy from hyperthyroidism, a discovery set of under 110 patients (roughly 45 ophthalmopathy, 57 stable hyperthyroidism) was enrolled. The study used signatures of the TCR beta repertoire to tell Graves' ophthalmopathy apart from Graves' hyperthyroidism and to predict which patients would progress to ophthalmopathy. In total, approximately 130 blood samples were TCR-sequenced: around 42 ophthalmopathy, around 75 hyperthyroidism and roughly 17 hyperthyroidism-to-ophthalmopathy patients. For independent validation, a separate cohort was made up of 18 hyperthyroidism patients plus 17 patients who later progressed from hyperthyroidism to ophthalmopathy. Once sampling was done, hyperthyroidism patients were given methimazole at a starting dose of 30 mg daily, while ophthalmopathy patients were given high-dose intravenous methylprednisolone. In roughly 6 hyperthyroidism patients, the T-cell repertoires found in thyroid tissue were compared with those found in blood. The 100 or so discovery patients were divided at random into training and test sets in a 7:3 ratio.

Summary of the overall study and its limitations: Among expanded thyroid clonotypes with frequency above 0.001, most also showed up in blood, which suggests that blood repertoires may reflect the thyroid immune response. Sample size was not statistically predetermined, and group allocation was not concealed from the investigators. In validation, the model predicted ophthalmopathy progression with 55% to 71% sensitivity and 72% to 80% specificity; roughly 11 predicted patients were CT-confirmed with GO in a median of about 7.1 months. In cross-validation, the 13-signature model distinguished ophthalmopathy from stable hyperthyroidism with 87.88% sensitivity and about 81% specificity, while in the test set the corresponding values were about 79% and 69%.

The ophthalmopathy patients had moderately to severely active disease, with a Clinical Activity Score of 3 or higher, a NOSPECS grade of 4 or higher, and a disease duration of less than 3 months. Patients with other autoimmune diseases, uncontrolled infections, pregnancy or lactation were excluded from the study. Diagnosis relied on clinical symptoms, serum thyroxine, TRAb, thyroid ultrasound and orbital computed tomography. Using Ficoll-Paque density gradient centrifugation, PBMCs were isolated from less than 11 ml of fresh peripheral blood. Total RNA was extracted using Trizol reagent, and RNA quality was checked on an Agilent 2100 Bioanalyzer. Taken from cysteine to phenylalanine, the CDR3 has 15 residues. Only the CDR3 DNA stays, 45 bases, in frame from base 1. The germline V gene specifies MNHEY as CDR1 and SVGAGI as CDR2. Trimming removed 2 bases from V and 9 bases from J, leaving 14 bases between the germline ends.

For repertoire sequencing, TCR beta CDR3 regions were amplified from RNA transcripts. The first round was an RT-PCR using HTBI primers with the Qiagen OneStep RT-PCR kit, and this first round was followed by a second-round multiplex PCR, then size selection and purification. Sequencing of the libraries was carried out on an Illumina HiSeq2000 in paired-end mode with 100 bp reads. In the source study's methods: SOAPnuke was used for read processing, and reads with adapters, uncalled bases, a mean Phred below 15, or no exact constant-primer or identifier match were discarded. COPE v1.2.5 was used to merge high-quality paired reads. Clonotypes were defined as unique nucleotide sequences and were aligned to IMGT TRB V, D and J references using MiTCR v1.1. The analysis was limited to V-J combinations with a frequency above 0.0001, which together covered more than 98% of repertoires. For each V-J combination, a TCR clonal expansion and chaos score was defined as F50 clonal expansion divided by the chaos observed in the TCRdist matrix. Welch's t-statistics and random forest were used to narrow the features down to around 13 V-J combinations, which were then fed into a naive Bayes classifier. The similarity between thyroid and blood repertoires was quantified using the Morisita-Horn index. TCRdb applied fastp at Q25 and MiXCR to the public reads, then kept only in-frame beta chains. A single entry per CDR3 protein holds the most common genes and DNA from its merged rows. None of the V and J calls come from the authors' own analysis; TCRdb made them. The sample has some 400,000 distinct CDR3 sequences on record, about 17% of them singletons. The top ten constitute more than 1.5% of the sample.

About this clonotype itself: This receptor's antigen is unknown. Base qualities are not at hand, and no much larger clone is one base apart.

Sample: peripheral blood. Rearrangement joined TRBV6-5 to TRBJ1-6; the D segment cannot be called with confidence. The receptor was derived from a young woman with Graves' ophthalmopathy. Donor details come from another sample of the same person, matched by shared clones. The DNA sequence is given as TGTGCCAGCAGTTACGGGCATCCAGAGGGTTCACCCCTCCACTTT. Its protein is CASSYGHPEGSPLHF.